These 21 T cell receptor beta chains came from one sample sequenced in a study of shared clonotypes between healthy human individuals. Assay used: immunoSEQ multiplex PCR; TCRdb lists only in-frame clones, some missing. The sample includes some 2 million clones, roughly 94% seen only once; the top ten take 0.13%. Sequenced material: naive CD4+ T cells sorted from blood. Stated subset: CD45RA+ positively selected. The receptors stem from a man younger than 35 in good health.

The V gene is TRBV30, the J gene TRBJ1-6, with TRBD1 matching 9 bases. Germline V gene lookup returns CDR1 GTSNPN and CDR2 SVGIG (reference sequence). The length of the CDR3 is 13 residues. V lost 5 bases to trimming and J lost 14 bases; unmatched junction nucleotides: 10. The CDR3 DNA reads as TGTGCCTGGGGCCTGGGACAGGGATCTACCCTCCACTTT. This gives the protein CAWGLGQGSTLHF. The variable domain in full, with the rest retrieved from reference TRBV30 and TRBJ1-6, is SQTIHQWPATLVQPVGSPLSLECTVEGTSNPNLYWYRQAAGRGLQLLFYSVGIGQISSEVPQNLSASRPQDRQFILSSKKLLLSDSGFYLCAWGLGQGSTLHFGNGTRLTVT.

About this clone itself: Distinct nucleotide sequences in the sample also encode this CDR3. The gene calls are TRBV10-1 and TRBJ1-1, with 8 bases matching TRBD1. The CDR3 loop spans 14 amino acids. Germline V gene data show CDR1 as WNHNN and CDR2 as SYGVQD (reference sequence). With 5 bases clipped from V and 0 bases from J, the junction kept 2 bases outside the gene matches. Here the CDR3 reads CASSRTGMNTEAFF. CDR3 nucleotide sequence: TGCGCCAGCAGTAGGACAGGGATGAACACTGAAGCTTTCTTT.

Written as DNA, the CDR3 is TGTGCCAGCAGTTTTGCGGGGGCTAGCTCCTACAATGAGCAGTTCTTC. This encodes CASSFAGASSYNEQFF. This chain connects TRBV28 to TRBJ2-1; a possible D gene is TRBD2 (7 bases). V lost 3 bases and J lost 0, with 12 bases in between. Germline V gene data show CDR1 as MDHEN and CDR2 as SYDVKM. CDR3 length equals 16 residues.

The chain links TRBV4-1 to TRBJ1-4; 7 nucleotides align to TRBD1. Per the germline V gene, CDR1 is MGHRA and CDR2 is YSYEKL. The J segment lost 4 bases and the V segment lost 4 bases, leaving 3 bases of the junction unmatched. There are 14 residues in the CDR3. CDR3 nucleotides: TGCGCCAGCAGCCTAGGGACAGTTAATGAAAAACTGTTTTTT. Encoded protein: CASSLGTVNEKLFF.

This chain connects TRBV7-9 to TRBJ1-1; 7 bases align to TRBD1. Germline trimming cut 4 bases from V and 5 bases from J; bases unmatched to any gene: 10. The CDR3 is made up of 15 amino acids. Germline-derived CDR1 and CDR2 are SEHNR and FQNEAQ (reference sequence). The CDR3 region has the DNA TGTGCCAGCAGCTACCGCGGACAGGCGGGGACTGAAGCTTTCTTT. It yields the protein CASSYRGQAGTEAFF.

The CDR3: CASSARGTGSSYEQYF. DNA for the CDR3: TGTGCCAGCAGCGCTCGTGGGACAGGGAGCTCCTACGAGCAGTACTTC. V gene TRBV9 combines with J gene TRBJ2-7, with TRBD1 identical over 9 bases. CDR1 is SGDLS, CDR2 YYNGEE, per germline. The trim removed 3 bases at V and 0 bases at J, leaving 7 bases unmatched. The CDR3 runs 16 residues.

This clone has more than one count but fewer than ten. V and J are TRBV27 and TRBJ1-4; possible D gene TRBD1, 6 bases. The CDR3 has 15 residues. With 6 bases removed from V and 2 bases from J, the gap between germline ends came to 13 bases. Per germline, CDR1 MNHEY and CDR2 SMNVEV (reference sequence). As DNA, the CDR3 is TGTGCCAGCAGCCTACAGGGTTTGACTAATGAAAAACTGTTTTTT. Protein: CASSLQGLTNEKLFF. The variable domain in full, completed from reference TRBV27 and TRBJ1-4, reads EAQVTQNPRYLITVTGKKLTVTCSQNMNHEYMSWYRQDPGLGLRQIYYSMNVEVTDKGDVPEGYKVSRKEKRNFPLILESPSPNQTSLYFCASSLQGLTNEKLFFGSGTQLSVL.

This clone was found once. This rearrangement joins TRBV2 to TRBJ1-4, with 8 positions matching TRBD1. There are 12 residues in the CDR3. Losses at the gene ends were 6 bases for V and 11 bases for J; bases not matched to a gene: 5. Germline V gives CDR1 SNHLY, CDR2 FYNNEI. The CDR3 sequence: CASRDRVDKLFF. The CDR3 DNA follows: TGTGCCAGCAGGGACAGGGTTGATAAACTGTTTTTT.

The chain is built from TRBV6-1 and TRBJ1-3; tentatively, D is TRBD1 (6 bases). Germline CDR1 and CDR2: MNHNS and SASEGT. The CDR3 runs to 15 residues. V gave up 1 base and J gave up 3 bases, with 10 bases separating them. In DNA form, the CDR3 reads TGTGCCAGCAGTGAAGGGGGGACAAATGGAAACACCATATATTTT. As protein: CASSEGGTNGNTIYF.

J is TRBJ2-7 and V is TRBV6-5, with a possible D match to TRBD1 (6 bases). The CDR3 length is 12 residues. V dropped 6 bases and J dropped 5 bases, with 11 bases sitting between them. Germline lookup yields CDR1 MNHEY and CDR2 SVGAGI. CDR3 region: CASSQGSDEQYF. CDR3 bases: TGTGCCAGCAGCCAGGGGAGCGACGAGCAGTACTTC.

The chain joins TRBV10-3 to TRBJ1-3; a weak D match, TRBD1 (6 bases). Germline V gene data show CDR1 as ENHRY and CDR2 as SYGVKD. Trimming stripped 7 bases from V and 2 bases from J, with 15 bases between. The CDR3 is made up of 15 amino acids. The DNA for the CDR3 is TGTGCCATCACGACAGGATTAACGCCTGGAAACACCATATATTTT. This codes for CAITTGLTPGNTIYF.

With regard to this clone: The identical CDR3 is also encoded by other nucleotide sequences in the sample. The CDR3 DNA follows: TGTGCCTGGAGTGTACGAGGCAATGAGCAGTTCTTC. Translation gives CAWSVRGNEQFF. This chain links TRBV30 with TRBJ2-1; no reliable D call. Germline assignment: CDR1 GTSNPN and CDR2 SVGIG (reference sequence). This CDR3 is built from 12 residues. The V gene lost 0 bases and the J gene lost 6 bases, with 6 bases spanning the gap.

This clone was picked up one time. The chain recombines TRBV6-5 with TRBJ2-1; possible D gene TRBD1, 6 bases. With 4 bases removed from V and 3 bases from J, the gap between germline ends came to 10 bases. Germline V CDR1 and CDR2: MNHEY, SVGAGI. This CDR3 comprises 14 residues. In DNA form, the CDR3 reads TGTGCCAGCAGTTTAGCAGGGGTCTACAATGAGCAGTTCTTC. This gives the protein CASSLAGVYNEQFF.

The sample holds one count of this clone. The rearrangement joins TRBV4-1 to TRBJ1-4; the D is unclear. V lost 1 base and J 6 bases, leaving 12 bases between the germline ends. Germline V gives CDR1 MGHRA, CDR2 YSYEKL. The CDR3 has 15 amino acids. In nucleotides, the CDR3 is TGCGCCAGCAGCCAAGTAGGTACCCCGTATGAAAAACTGTTTTTT. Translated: CASSQVGTPYEKLFF.

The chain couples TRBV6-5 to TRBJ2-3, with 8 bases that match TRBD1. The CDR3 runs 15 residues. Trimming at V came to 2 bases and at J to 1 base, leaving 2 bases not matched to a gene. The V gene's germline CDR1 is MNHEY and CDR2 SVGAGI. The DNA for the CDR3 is TGTGCCAGCAGTTACGACAGGGGACGCACAGATACGCAGTATTTT. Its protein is CASSYDRGRTDTQYF.

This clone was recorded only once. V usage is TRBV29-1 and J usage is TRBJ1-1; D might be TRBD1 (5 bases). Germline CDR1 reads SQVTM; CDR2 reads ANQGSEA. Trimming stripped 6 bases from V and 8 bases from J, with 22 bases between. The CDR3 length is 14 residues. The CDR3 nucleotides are TGCAGCGTAGCCCCGGGGCCCAGTACCGCCGAAGCTTTCTTT. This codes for CSVAPGPSTAEAFF.

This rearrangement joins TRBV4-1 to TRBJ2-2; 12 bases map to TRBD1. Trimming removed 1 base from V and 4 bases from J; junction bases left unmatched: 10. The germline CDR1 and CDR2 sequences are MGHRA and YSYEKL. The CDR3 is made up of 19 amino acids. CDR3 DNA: TGCGCCAGCAGCCAAGGCGGGACAGGGGGCGTTAGGGTCACCGGGGAGCTGTTTTTT. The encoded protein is CASSQGGTGGVRVTGELFF.

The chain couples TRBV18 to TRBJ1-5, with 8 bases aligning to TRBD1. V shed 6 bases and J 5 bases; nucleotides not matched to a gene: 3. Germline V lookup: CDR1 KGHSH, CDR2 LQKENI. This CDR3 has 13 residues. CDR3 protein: CASSRDRYQPQHF. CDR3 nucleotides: TGTGCCAGCTCCCGGGACAGGTATCAGCCCCAGCATTTT.

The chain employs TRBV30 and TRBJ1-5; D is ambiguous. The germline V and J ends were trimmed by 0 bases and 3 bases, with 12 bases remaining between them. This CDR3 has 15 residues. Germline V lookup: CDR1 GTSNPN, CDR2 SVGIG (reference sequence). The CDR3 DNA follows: TGTGCCTGGAGTGTACTAGGAGGGTACAATCAGCCCCAGCATTTT. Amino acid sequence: CAWSVLGGYNQPQHF.

In DNA, the CDR3 is TGTGCCATCAGTGAGTCGGGACTAGGGATCAATGAGCAGTTCTTC. Translating it yields CAISESGLGINEQFF. The chain carries TRBV10-3 and TRBJ2-1, with 8 nucleotides matching TRBD2. V lost 0 bases and J lost 6; bases outside the gene matches: 4. Per the germline V gene, CDR1 is ENHRY and CDR2 is SYGVKD. CDR3 size: 15 residues.

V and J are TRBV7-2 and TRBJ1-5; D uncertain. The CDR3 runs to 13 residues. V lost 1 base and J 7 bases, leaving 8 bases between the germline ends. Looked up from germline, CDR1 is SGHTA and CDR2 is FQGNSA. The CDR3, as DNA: TGTGCCAGCAGCTTAGGCCCCGGGCAGCCCCAGCATTTT. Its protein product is CASSLGPGQPQHF. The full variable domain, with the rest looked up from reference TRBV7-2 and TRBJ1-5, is GAGVSQSPSNKVTEKGKDVELRCDPISGHTALYWYRQSLGQGLEFLIYFQGNSAPDKSGLPSDRFSAERTGGSVSTLTIQRTQQEDSAVYLCASSLGPGQPQHFGDGTRLSIL.